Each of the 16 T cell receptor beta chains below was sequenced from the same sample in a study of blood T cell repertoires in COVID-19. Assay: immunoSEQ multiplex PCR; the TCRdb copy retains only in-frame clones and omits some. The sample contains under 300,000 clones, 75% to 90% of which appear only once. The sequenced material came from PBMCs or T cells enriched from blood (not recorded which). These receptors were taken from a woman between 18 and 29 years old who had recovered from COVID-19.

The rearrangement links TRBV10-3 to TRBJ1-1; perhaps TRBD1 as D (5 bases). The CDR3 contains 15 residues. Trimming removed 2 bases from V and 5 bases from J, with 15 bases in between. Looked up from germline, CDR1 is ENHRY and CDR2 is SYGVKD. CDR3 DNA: TGTGCCATCAGTGAGACCCCCGGGGGTGGGACTGAAGCTTTCTTT. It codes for CAISETPGGGTEAFF.

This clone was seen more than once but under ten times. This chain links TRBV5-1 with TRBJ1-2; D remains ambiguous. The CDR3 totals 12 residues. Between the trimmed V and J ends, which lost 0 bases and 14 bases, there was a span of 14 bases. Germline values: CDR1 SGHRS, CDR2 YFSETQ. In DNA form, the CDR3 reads TGCGCCAGCAGCTTGGATGGTTCCAACTGGACCTTC. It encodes CASSLDGSNWTF.

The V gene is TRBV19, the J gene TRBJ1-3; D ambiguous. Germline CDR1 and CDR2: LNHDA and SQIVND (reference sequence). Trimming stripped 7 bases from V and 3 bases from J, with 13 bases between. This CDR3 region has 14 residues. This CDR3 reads CASNQAGGGNTIYF. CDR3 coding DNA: TGTGCCAGTAATCAGGCCGGTGGTGGAAACACCATATATTTT.

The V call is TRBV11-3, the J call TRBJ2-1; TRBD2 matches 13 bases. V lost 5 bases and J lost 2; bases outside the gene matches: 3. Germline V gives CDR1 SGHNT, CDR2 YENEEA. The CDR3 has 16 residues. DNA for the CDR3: TGTGCCAGCAGCGGACTAGCGGGGGTGACCTACAATGAGCAGTTCTTC. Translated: CASSGLAGVTYNEQFF.

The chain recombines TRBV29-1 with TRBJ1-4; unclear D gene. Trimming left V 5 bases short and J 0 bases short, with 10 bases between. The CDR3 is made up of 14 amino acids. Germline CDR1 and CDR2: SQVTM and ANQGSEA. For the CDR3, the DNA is TGCAGCGTTCGAGGGATCGCAACTAATGAAAAACTGTTTTTT. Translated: CSVRGIATNEKLFF.

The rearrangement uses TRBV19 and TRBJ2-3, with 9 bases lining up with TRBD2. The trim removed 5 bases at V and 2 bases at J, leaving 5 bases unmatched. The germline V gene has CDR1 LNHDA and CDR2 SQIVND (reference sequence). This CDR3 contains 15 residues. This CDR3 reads CASSPLAGTTDTQYF. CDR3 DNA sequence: TGTGCCAGTAGTCCGCTAGCGGGGACCACAGATACGCAGTATTTT.

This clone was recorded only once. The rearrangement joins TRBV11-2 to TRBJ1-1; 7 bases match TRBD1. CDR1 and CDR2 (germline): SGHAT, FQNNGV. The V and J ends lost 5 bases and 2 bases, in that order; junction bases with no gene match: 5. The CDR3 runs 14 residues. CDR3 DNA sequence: TGTGCCAGCAGCGCAGGGACAGTCAACACTGAAGCTTTCTTT. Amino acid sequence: CASSAGTVNTEAFF.

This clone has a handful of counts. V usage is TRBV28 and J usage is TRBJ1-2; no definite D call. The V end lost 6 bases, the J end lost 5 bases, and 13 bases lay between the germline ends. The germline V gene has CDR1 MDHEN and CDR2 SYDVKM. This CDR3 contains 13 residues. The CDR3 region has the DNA TGTGCCAGCAGACCACCCGGTTGGTATGGCTACACCTTC. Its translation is CASRPPGWYGYTF.

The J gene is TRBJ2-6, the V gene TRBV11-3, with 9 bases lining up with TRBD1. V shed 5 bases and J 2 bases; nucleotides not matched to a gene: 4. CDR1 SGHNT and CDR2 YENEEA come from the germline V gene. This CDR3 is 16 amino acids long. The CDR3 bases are TGTGCCAGCAGCAGGGGACAGGGTACTGGGGCCAACGTCCTGACTTTC. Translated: CASSRGQGTGANVLTF.

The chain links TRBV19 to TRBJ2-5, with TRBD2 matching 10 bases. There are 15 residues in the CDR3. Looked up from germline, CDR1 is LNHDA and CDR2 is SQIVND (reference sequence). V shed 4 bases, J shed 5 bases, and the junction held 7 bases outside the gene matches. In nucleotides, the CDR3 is TGTGCCAGTAGTAATAGCGGGGGGTTATTTGAGACCCAGTACTTC. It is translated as CASSNSGGLFETQYF.

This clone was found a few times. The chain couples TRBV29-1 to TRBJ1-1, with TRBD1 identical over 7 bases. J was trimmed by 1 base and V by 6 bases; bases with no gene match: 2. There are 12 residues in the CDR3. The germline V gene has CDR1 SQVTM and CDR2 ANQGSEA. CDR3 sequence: CSVHRGNTEAFF. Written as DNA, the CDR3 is TGCAGCGTCCACAGGGGGAACACTGAAGCTTTCTTT.

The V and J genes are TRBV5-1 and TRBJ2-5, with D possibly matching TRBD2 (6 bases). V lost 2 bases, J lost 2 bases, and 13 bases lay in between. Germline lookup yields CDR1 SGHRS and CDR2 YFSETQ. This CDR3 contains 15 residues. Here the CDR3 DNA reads TGCGCCAGCAGCTTCGAGCTAGCGCTACAAGAGACCCAGTACTTC. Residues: CASSFELALQETQYF.

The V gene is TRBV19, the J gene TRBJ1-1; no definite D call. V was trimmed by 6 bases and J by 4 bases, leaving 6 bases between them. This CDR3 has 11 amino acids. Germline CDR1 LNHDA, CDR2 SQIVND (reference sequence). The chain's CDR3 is CASRYVTEAFF. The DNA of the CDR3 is TGTGCCAGTAGGTATGTCACTGAAGCTTTCTTT.

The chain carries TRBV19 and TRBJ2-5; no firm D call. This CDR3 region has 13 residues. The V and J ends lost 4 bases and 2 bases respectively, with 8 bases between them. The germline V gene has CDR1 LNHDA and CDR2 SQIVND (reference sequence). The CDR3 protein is CASSNIEQETQYF. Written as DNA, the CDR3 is TGTGCCAGTAGTAATATTGAGCAAGAGACCCAGTACTTC.

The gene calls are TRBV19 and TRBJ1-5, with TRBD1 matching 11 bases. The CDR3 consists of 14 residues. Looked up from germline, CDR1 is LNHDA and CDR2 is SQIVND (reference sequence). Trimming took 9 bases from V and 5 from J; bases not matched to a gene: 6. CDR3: CASRTGGTDQPQHF. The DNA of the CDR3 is TGTGCCAGCCGGACAGGGGGCACCGATCAGCCCCAGCATTTT.

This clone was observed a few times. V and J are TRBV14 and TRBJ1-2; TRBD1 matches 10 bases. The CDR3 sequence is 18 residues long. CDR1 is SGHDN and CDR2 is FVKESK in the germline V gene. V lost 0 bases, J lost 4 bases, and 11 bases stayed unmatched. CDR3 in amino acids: CASSQDFGTGANIYGYTF. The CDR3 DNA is TGTGCCAGCAGCCAAGATTTCGGGACAGGGGCCAATATCTATGGCTACACCTTC.